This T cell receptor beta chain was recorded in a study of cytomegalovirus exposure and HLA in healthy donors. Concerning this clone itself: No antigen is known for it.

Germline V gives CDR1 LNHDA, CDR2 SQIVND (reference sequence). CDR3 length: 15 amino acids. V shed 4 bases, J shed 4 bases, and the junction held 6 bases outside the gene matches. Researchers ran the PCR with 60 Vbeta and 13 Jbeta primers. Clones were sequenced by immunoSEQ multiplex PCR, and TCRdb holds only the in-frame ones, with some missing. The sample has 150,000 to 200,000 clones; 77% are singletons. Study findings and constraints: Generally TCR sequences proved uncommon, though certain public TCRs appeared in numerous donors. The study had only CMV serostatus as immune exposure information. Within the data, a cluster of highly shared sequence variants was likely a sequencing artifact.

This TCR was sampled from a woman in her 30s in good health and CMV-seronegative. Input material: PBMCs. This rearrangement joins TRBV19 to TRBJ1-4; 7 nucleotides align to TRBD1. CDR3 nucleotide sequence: TGTGCCAGTAGTACCGACAGGGTTGGTAATGAAAAACTGTTTTTT. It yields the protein CASSTDRVGNEKLFF.